These T cell receptor beta chains were read from a single sample in a study of CD8+CD57+ T cells in acquired aplastic anemia. TCRdb itself ran the reads through MiXCR, one entry per CDR3 protein. Of approximately 300,000 distinct CDR3 sequences in the sample, approximately 60% were seen once. The sample was sorted CD4+, CD8+, or CD8+CD57+ T cells (not recorded which) from PBMCs. These receptors all stem from a human donor with aplastic anemia. The CDR3 runs from the conserved cysteine through the conserved F or W. D genes are given only for firm matches. A row's size may be missing; if present it is once, few, many or a size class.

17	TRBV3-1	TRBD2	TRBJ2-2	few	CASSPGGGRYTVGELFF	TGTGCCAGCAGCCCCGGGGGCGGGAGGTACACCGTTGGGGAGCTGTTTTTT
16	TRBV7-3	.	TRBJ2-3	once	CASSLVAVEATDTQYF	TGTGCCAGCAGCTTAGTCGCAGTCGAGGCCACAGATACGCAGTATTTT
13	TRBV7-2	.	TRBJ1-1	.	CASSLVGLTEAFF	TGTGCCAGCAGCTTAGTGGGTTTAACCGAAGCTTTCTTT
13	TRBV20-1	.	TRBJ1-2	.	CSASKVDHYGYTF	TGCAGTGCTAGTAAGGTAGACCACTATGGCTACACCTTC
15	TRBV6-1	.	TRBJ1-1	many	CASSEGLQGKTEAFF	TGTGCCAGCAGTGAAGGCTTGCAGGGGAAAACTGAAGCTTTCTTT
13	TRBV5-4	.	TRBJ1-6	.	CASSLLAGTPLHF	TGTGCCAGCAGCTTGCTGGCGGGTACACCCCTCCACTTT
14	TRBV2	TRBD2	TRBJ2-5	.	CASTRLAGRETQYF	TGTGCCAGCACGAGACTAGCGGGAAGAGAGACCCAGTACTTC
14	TRBV11-2	.	TRBJ2-6	many	CASSFMPVANVLTF	TGTGCCAGCAGCTTTATGCCTGTGGCCAACGTCCTGACTTTC
14	TRBV19	.	TRBJ1-5	many	CASSHTGGNQPQHF	TGTGCCAGTAGCCATACTGGTGGGAATCAGCCCCAGCATTTT
15	TRBV7-2	.	TRBJ2-7	.	CASSLVPGHDYEQYF	TGTGCCAGCAGCTTGGTCCCAGGGCATGATTACGAGCAGTACTTC
15	TRBV7-2	.	TRBJ1-1	few	CASSARGRENTEAFF	TGTGCCAGCAGCGCCCGGGGGCGCGAGAACACTGAAGCTTTCTTT
14	TRBV2	TRBD2	TRBJ2-2	many	CASSRLAETGELFF	TGTGCCAGCAGCCGACTAGCGGAGACCGGGGAGCTGTTTTTT
12	TRBV24-1	TRBD1	TRBJ1-2	.	CATLDRGRGYTF	TGTGCCACCCTGGACAGGGGACGTGGCTACACCTTC
17	TRBV7-9	TRBD1	TRBJ1-2	.	CASSLQKTGGGDYGYTF	TGTGCCAGCAGCCTCCAGAAAACAGGGGGTGGGGACTATGGCTACACCTTC